A single sample is the source of the 29 T cell receptor beta chains below, sequenced in a study of blood T cells in healthy people across ages. PCR was performed a second time for about 7 to 11 cycles using a sample-barcoded 5' primer and a J-beta primer mix. TCRdb passed the 5' RACE reads through MiXCR, listing each CDR3 protein once. The data contain over 1,500,000 distinct CDR3 sequences, roughly two fifths of them singletons. The sequenced material came from blood. The receptors come from a human donor in good health.

Only one count was recorded for this clonotype. A much bigger clone sits one base away, suggesting this may be a read error. V and J are TRBV29-1 and TRBJ2-1, with a tentative D call TRBD2 (7 bases). Trimming pared 7 bases from V and 2 bases from J, leaving 12 bases between. The CDR3 is 13 residues long. Germline CDR1 SQVTM, CDR2 ANQGSEA. The CDR3 region is CSARGAPYNEQFF. DNA of the CDR3: TGCAGCGCACGGGGGGCTCCCTACAATGAGCAGTTCTTC.

V gene TRBV6-2 or TRBV6-3 combines with J gene TRBJ1-1, with D uncertain. Germline CDR1 and CDR2: MNHEY and SVGEGT. V lost 6 bases and J 5 bases, leaving 16 bases between the germline ends. The CDR3 is 14 amino acids. The CDR3 spells CASSQPRVRTEAFF. The CDR3 coding sequence is TGTGCCAGCAGCCAGCCGAGGGTAAGGACTGAAGCTTTCTTT.

The CDR3 DNA reads as TGTGCCAGCAGGTCGAGACAGGGGGTGGCCTATGGCTACACCTTC. It translates to CASRSRQGVAYGYTF. The rearrangement uses TRBV6-5 and TRBJ1-2; 9 nucleotides agree with TRBD1. V lost 6 bases to trimming and J lost 4 bases; unmatched junction nucleotides: 9. In germline, CDR1 is MNHEY, CDR2 SVGAGI. There are 15 residues in the CDR3.

The chain links TRBV11-2 to TRBJ1-6; no reliable D call. The CDR3 spans 15 residues. Germline loops: CDR1 SGHAT, CDR2 FQNNGV. V lost 4 bases, J lost 8 bases, and 15 bases lay in between. The CDR3 region has the DNA TGTGCCAGCAGCTCAATCCGGACGGAGGATTCACCCCTCCACTTT. The encoded protein is CASSSIRTEDSPLHF.

This chain links TRBV29-1 with TRBJ1-2; D gene unclear. The germline V gene has CDR1 SQVTM and CDR2 ANQGSEA. The CDR3 extends over 14 amino acids. The V gene lost 5 bases and the J gene lost 5 bases, with 18 bases spanning the gap. The DNA for the CDR3 is TGCAGCGTTCGCAGAAAGGGCCCGGGTTATGGCTACACCTTC. Protein: CSVRRKGPGYGYTF.

V and J are TRBV7-2 and TRBJ2-7; 9 bases are shared with TRBD1. The end of the DNA fits TRBJ2-5 better, so the J call may be wrong. The CDR3 runs to 18 residues. The germline CDR1 and CDR2 sequences are SGHTA and FQGNSA. The CDR3 here is CASSLQFWGTGQGETQYF. CDR3 coding DNA: TGTGCCAGCAGCTTACAGTTCTGGGGGACAGGGCAAGGCGAGACCCAGTACTTC.

V usage is TRBV29-1 and J usage is TRBJ2-7; D is tentatively TRBD1 or TRBD2 (5 bases each). Germline V gives CDR1 SQVTM, CDR2 ANQGSEA. The V gene lost 7 bases and the J gene lost 0 bases, with 19 bases spanning the gap. The length of the CDR3 is 15 residues. CDR3 amino acids: CSAVPGTSYSYEQYF. DNA of the CDR3: TGCAGCGCAGTTCCCGGGACGTCTTACTCCTACGAGCAGTACTTC.

This clonotype was seen only a few times. The rearrangement uses TRBV7-2 and TRBJ2-3; 12 bases line up with TRBD2. The junction had 6 bases not matched to a gene; V was cut back by 5 bases and J by 6 bases. This CDR3 comprises 15 residues. Germline-derived CDR1 and CDR2 are SGHTA and FQGNSA. The DNA for the CDR3 is TGTGCCAGCAGCCCTAGCGGGGGGGCCTCGGATACGCAGTATTTT. Its protein is CASSPSGGASDTQYF.

This clonotype was seen a handful of times. This chain joins TRBV11-2 and TRBJ1-2, with D unresolved. Per the germline V gene, CDR1 is SGHAT and CDR2 is FQNNGV. V was trimmed by 4 bases and J by 4 bases, leaving 13 bases between them. The CDR3 is made up of 14 amino acids. The CDR3 is CASSSTTGAYGYTF. CDR3 DNA: TGTGCCAGCAGCTCTACGACGGGAGCCTATGGCTACACCTTC.

The V gene is TRBV24-1, the J gene TRBJ2-3; TRBD2 matches 9 bases. The CDR3 is 15 amino acids. Trimming took 1 base from V and 5 from J; bases not matched to a gene: 3. The germline V gene has CDR1 KGHDR and CDR2 SFDVKD. The CDR3 spells CATSDFSGGRDTQYF. Written as DNA, the CDR3 is TGTGCCACCAGTGATTTCAGCGGGGGGCGAGATACGCAGTATTTT.

The chain is built from TRBV7-2 and TRBJ2-5; possible D gene TRBD2, 5 bases. The CDR3 is 15 residues long. Trimming cost V 4 bases and J 5 bases, with 17 bases left between them. The germline V gene encodes CDR1 SGHTA and CDR2 FQGNSA. The CDR3 region is CASSSQSGTRETQYF. The DNA of the CDR3 is TGTGCCAGCAGCTCGCAAAGCGGCACCCGCGAGACCCAGTACTTC.

This clonotype was observed a handful of times. The rearrangement links TRBV20-1 to TRBJ2-2; D could derive from TRBD1 or TRBD2 (5 bases each). Trimming cost V 0 bases and J 5 bases, with 13 bases left between them. Germline V gene data show CDR1 as DFQATT and CDR2 as SNEGSKA (reference sequence). The CDR3 contains 15 residues. The CDR3 nucleotides are TGCAGTGCTAGAGATCGGGGCCCGTGGACCGGGGAGCTGTTTTTT. Its protein is CSARDRGPWTGELFF.

The V call is TRBV4-1, the J call TRBJ2-4, with 7 positions matching TRBD2. This CDR3 is 17 amino acids long. Trimming removed 3 bases from V and 3 bases from J; junction bases left unmatched: 11. From germline, CDR1 is MGHRA and CDR2 YSYEKL. CDR3 in DNA: TGCGCCAGCAGCCAGAGGCTAGCGGTGGGTAGCAAAAACATTCAGTACTTC. Amino acids: CASSQRLAVGSKNIQYF.

In its sample, this clonotype was seen once. Germline and junction disagree at one end, which may indicate a read error. This sequence joins TRBV19 and TRBJ2-1; D may be TRBD1 (5 bases). The CDR3 spans 15 residues. The germline V gene encodes CDR1 LNHDA and CDR2 SQIVND (reference sequence). CDR3 nucleotides: TGTGCCAGTAGTAACTTAGAGTTTCAGGGCAATGGGCAGTTCTTC. Protein sequence: CASSNLEFQGNGQFF.

The table lists this clonotype with a few counts. The chain employs TRBV4-1 and TRBJ2-2; perhaps TRBD1 as D (6 bases). There are 17 residues in the CDR3. Germline V lookup: CDR1 MGHRA, CDR2 YSYEKL. Trimming took 0 bases from V and 8 from J, leaving 19 bases between them. The CDR3 here is CASSQDRDTGQGGELFF. DNA of the CDR3: TGCGCCAGCAGCCAAGATCGAGATACGGGACAAGGTGGGGAGCTGTTTTTT.

This clonotype was counted only a few times. The J gene is TRBJ2-4, the V gene TRBV6-5, with 9 bases aligning to TRBD2. The DNA matches TRBJ2-7 better at its end, which makes the J call doubtful. The CDR3 covers 12 residues. Per the germline V gene, CDR1 is MNHEY and CDR2 is SVGAGI. The CDR3 DNA is TGTGCCACCATAGCGGGGGTAAACGAGCAGTACTTC. Residues: CATIAGVNEQYF.

The CDR3 bases are TGCGCCAGCAGTGTAGGAACCCTCGGAGTAAAATCGCGGGGGGGCCGGACCGGGGAGCTGTTTTTT. Translated, it gives CASSVGTLGVKSRGGRTGELFF. The chain has TRBV4-1 and TRBJ2-2; 9 bases fit TRBD2. Germline V gene sequence: CDR1 MGHRA, CDR2 YSYEKL. CDR3 length: 22 residues. V lost 6 bases and J lost 5; bases outside the gene matches: 28.

This chain joins TRBV7-2 and TRBJ1-2; D may be TRBD1 (5 bases). Germline-derived CDR1 and CDR2 are SGHTA and FQGNSA. CDR3 length: 14 residues. Between the trimmed V and J ends, which lost 2 bases and 4 bases, there was a span of 11 bases. DNA of the CDR3: TGTGCCAGCAGCTTAAAAAGCGGGACCTATGGCTACACCTTC. Encoded protein: CASSLKSGTYGYTF.

This clonotype was recorded at least ten times. The chain has TRBV12-5 and TRBJ2-3; D unresolved. Germline V lookup: CDR1 LGHNT, CDR2 FRNRAP. CDR3 length: 11 amino acids. V was shortened by 4 bases and J by 4 bases, with 3 bases between the two germline ends. CDR3 in DNA: TGTGCTAGTGGTTGGTCAGATACGCAGTATTTT. It encodes CASGWSDTQYF.

This clonotype was seen only a few times. The CDR3 DNA sequence: TGTGCCACCAGTCGCTCTGGGGGAAACTATGGCTACACCTTC. It yields the protein CATSRSGGNYGYTF. The V and J genes are TRBV24-1 and TRBJ1-2; D possibly corresponds to TRBD1 (5 bases). V lost 6 bases to trimming and J lost 2 bases, with 12 bases between them. The CDR3 contains 14 residues. Germline V gene lookup returns CDR1 KGHDR and CDR2 SFDVKD.

The sample holds a few counts of this clonotype. Relative to the germline gene, one junction end is altered; a read error may explain this. The chain joins TRBV10-3 to TRBJ2-1; weak D call: TRBD2 (6 bases). The CDR3 covers 14 residues. CDR1 and CDR2 (germline): ENHRY, SYGVKD. CDR3 coding DNA: TGTGCCGTCAGTGGCTACGGGACTGACAATGAGCAGTTCTTC. Its protein product is CAVSGYGTDNEQFF.

This clonotype came up a few times. The chain links TRBV5-1 to TRBJ2-5; D may be TRBD2 (7 bases). The CDR3 has 15 residues. Germline CDR1 reads SGHRS; CDR2 reads YFSETQ. Trimming shortened V by 4 bases and J by 5 bases, and 18 bases separated the two germline ends. The chain's CDR3 is CASSPTSEQGETQYF. The CDR3 DNA sequence: TGCGCCAGCAGCCCCACTAGCGAGCAGGGGGAGACCCAGTACTTC.

The sample holds a few counts of this clonotype. The chain uses TRBV13 and TRBJ2-1; weak D call: TRBD1 (6 bases). The length of the CDR3 is 13 residues. V lost 5 bases, J lost 11 bases, and 16 bases lay in between. In germline, CDR1 is PRHDT, CDR2 FYEKMQ (reference sequence). CDR3: CASSQQSQGKQFF. In nucleotides, the CDR3 is TGTGCCAGCAGCCAACAGAGCCAGGGGAAGCAGTTCTTC.

This chain joins TRBV5-8 and TRBJ2-7; 7 bases are a match to TRBD1. Germline assignment: CDR1 SGHTS and CDR2 YDEGEE. The CDR3 extends over 15 amino acids. The V gene end was trimmed by 1 base and the J gene end by 5 bases; junction bases not matched to a gene: 9. Here the CDR3 DNA reads TGTGCCAGCAGCTTGATTTGGGGGACAGAGGACGAGCAGTACTTC. Its protein is CASSLIWGTEDEQYF.

In this sample, this clonotype turned up a few times. This chain uses TRBV6-5 with TRBJ2-1; D gene ambiguous. Germline-derived CDR1 and CDR2 are MNHEY and SVGAGI. The length of the CDR3 is 14 residues. Trimming pared 0 bases from V and 2 bases from J, leaving 5 bases between. DNA for the CDR3: TGTGCCAGCAGTTACTCGTCGACCTACAATGAGCAGTTCTTC. As protein: CASSYSSTYNEQFF.

This chain links TRBV5-5 with TRBJ2-1; D call uncertain. The CDR3 contains 15 residues. V gave up 4 bases and J gave up 0 bases, with 11 bases separating them. Germline CDR1 is SGHKS and CDR2 is YYEKEE (reference sequence). The CDR3 reads CASSPRINSYNEQFF. CDR3 sequence (DNA): TGTGCCAGCAGCCCGCGAATCAACTCCTACAATGAGCAGTTCTTC.

This clonotype has just a few counts. The chain is built from TRBV6-2 or TRBV6-3 and TRBJ2-4, with TRBD2 matching 10 bases. CDR3 length equals 13 residues. CDR1 is MNHEY, CDR2 SVGEGT, per germline. V shed 10 bases and J 6 bases; nucleotides not matched to a gene: 6. CDR3 region: CATETSGLNIQYF. The CDR3 nucleotides read TGTGCCACCGAGACTAGCGGGCTAAACATTCAGTACTTC.

In this sample, this clonotype turned up a few times. J is TRBJ1-6 and V is TRBV7-9; D is unclear. The V end lost 8 bases, the J end lost 8 bases, and 16 bases lay between the germline ends. There are 14 residues in the CDR3. The germline V gene encodes CDR1 SEHNR and CDR2 FQNEAQ (reference sequence). The CDR3, as DNA: TGTGCCAGCGTTGCCGAGGGCATCGATTCACCCCTCCACTTT. Translating it yields CASVAEGIDSPLHF.

This clonotype was detected a few times. Here the CDR3 reads CASTPGGAYEQYF. The CDR3 nucleotides read TGCGCCAGCACACCTGGGGGAGCCTACGAGCAGTACTTC. The genes are TRBV5-1 and TRBJ2-7; either TRBD1 or TRBD2 may supply D (5 bases each). V shed 6 bases and J shed 2 bases, with 12 bases lying between them. Per germline, CDR1 SGHRS and CDR2 YFSETQ. The CDR3 has 13 amino acids.